These T cell receptor beta chains were read from a single sample in a study of CD8 T cells in Susac syndrome. Each CDR3 protein is one row after TCRdb ran MiXCR on the immunoSEQ multiplex PCR reads. The sample yields 150,000 to 200,000 distinct CDR3 sequences, approximately 92% seen once. Sequencing was done on a sample of CD4+ T cells from PBMCs. Source of these receptors: a human donor in good health. Both conserved end residues are trimmed from each CDR3. The listing skips clone size in some rows; elsewhere it reads once, few, many or a size class.

V gene	J gene	clone size	CDR3 protein
TRBV7-3	TRBJ2-3	.	ASSWTGTSRTDTQY
TRBV20-1	TRBJ1-2	.	SAPSGTGSYGYT
TRBV11-2	TRBJ2-4	.	ASSLDRGGNIQY
TRBV5-1	TRBJ2-1	.	ASSSGGKIAGASYNEQF
TRBV19	TRBJ2-1	.	ASSIERTPYNEQF
TRBV5-4	TRBJ2-7	once	ASSRQGTVSYEQY
TRBV3-1	TRBJ2-7	once	ASSQGRQGYEQY
TRBV7-7	TRBJ2-5	.	ASSEDRGETQY
TRBV15	TRBJ2-5	.	ATSVQPQETQY
TRBV6-1	TRBJ1-4	.	ASSEGVIEKLF
TRBV19	TRBJ2-7	.	ASSIGLRVYEQY
TRBV20-1	TRBJ1-4	once	SAREDSEKLF
TRBV25-1	TRBJ2-7	.	ASSDQPSWGPPVAYEQY
TRBV6-6	TRBJ1-2	.	ASRPTGHYGYT
TRBV6-5	TRBJ1-2	.	ASSYAGTQLGYT
TRBV5-4	TRBJ2-7	.	ASSLVSENEQY
TRBV29-1	TRBJ1-1	.	SVEIGPNTEAF
TRBV4-1	TRBJ1-2	.	ASSQAYNRLYYGYT
TRBV6-2/TRBV6-3	TRBJ2-2	.	ASSLSGHGELF
TRBV3-1	TRBJ2-7	.	ASSQPGQGVHEQY
TRBV9	TRBJ1-2	once	ASRAEQGANYGYT
TRBV5-1	TRBJ2-7	.	ASSKQGAGTSYEQY
TRBV3-1	TRBJ2-7	.	ASSPRGGGRATYEQY
TRBV7-3	TRBJ1-5	.	ASIFASGLNQPQH
TRBV2	TRBJ2-1	.	ASGRGAEQF
TRBV7-8	TRBJ2-5	once	ASSGTDRQETQY
TRBV15	TRBJ2-5	.	ATSRDPGGAGETQY
TRBV30	TRBJ1-1	.	AWSFTRTGNMNTEAF
TRBV19	TRBJ2-2	.	AGGSTGELF
TRBV5-6	TRBJ2-5	.	ASTSSGGAYQETQY
TRBV30	TRBJ2-1	.	ACSLSSYNEQF
TRBV20-1	TRBJ2-1	.	SASPRTSGAYNEQF
TRBV20-1	TRBJ2-5	.	SARVSGVFQETQY
TRBV7-9	TRBJ2-7	.	ASSLVYGGTYEQY
TRBV12-3/TRBV12-4	TRBJ1-1	.	ASSLFRGTEAF
TRBV5-6	TRBJ2-7	.	ASSSLLGVLYEQY
TRBV20-1	TRBJ1-1	.	SARDTWGTEAF
TRBV20-1	TRBJ1-1	.	SARGRGLNTEAF